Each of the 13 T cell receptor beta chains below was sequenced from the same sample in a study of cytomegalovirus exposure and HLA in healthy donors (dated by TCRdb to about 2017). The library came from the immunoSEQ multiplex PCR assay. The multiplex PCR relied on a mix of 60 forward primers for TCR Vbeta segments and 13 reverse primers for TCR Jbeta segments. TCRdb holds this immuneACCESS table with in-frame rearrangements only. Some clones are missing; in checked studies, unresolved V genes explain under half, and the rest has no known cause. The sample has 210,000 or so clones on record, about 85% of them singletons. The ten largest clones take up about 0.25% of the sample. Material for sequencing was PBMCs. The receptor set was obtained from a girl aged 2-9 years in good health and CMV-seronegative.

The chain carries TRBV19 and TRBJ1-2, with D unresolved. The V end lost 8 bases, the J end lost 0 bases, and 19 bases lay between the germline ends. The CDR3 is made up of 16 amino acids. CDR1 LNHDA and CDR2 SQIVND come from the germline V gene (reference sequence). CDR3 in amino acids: CASLPLSGISNYGYTF. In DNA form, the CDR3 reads TGTGCCAGTCTGCCCCTGTCGGGGATATCTAACTATGGCTACACCTTC.

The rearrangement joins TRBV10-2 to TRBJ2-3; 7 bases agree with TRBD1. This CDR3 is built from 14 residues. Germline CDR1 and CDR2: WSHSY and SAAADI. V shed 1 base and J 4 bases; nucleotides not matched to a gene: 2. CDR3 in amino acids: CASSEYRGSDTQYF. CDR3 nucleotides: TGCGCCAGCAGTGAGTACAGGGGATCAGATACGCAGTATTTT.

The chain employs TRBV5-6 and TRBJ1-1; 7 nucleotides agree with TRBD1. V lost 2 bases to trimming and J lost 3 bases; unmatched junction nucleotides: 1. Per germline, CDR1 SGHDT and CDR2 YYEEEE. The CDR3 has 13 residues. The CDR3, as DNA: TGTGCCAGCAGCTTCGACAGGGACACTGAAGCTTTCTTT. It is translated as CASSFDRDTEAFF.

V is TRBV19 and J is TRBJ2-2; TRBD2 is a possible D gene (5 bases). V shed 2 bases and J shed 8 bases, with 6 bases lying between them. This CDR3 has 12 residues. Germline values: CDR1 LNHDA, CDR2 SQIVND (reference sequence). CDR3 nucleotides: TGTGCCAGTAGTATATGGGAGGGGGAGCTGTTTTTT. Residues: CASSIWEGELFF.

In nucleotides, the CDR3 is TGTGCCAGCAGCCCGACAGGGTCCGGGGAGCTGTTTTTT. It is translated as CASSPTGSGELFF. The chain recombines TRBV11-2 with TRBJ2-2; 7 bases are shared with TRBD1. The germline gives CDR1 SGHAT, CDR2 FQNNGV. V shed 5 bases, J shed 6 bases, and the junction held 3 bases outside the gene matches. The CDR3 covers 13 residues.

DNA for the CDR3: TGTGCCAGCAGCTACAGGGAGAGCTATGGCTACACCTTC. It is translated as CASSYRESYGYTF. V is TRBV7-2 and J is TRBJ1-2; a weak D match, TRBD1 (6 bases). Trimming shortened V by 4 bases and J by 4 bases, and 10 bases separated the two germline ends. CDR3 length: 13 residues. Germline V gives CDR1 SGHTA, CDR2 FQGNSA.

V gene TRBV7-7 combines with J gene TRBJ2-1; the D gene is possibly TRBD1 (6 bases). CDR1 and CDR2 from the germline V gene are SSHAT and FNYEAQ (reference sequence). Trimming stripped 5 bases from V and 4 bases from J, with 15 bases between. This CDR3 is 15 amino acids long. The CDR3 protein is CASSPGQRPYNEQFF. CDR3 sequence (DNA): TGTGCCAGCAGCCCGGGACAAAGGCCATACAATGAGCAGTTCTTC.

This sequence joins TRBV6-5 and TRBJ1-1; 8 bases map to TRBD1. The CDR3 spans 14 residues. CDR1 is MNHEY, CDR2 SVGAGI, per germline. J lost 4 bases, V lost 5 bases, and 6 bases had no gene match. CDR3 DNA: TGTGCCAGCAGTCTGGGACAGGCGGTCACTGAAGCTTTCTTT. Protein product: CASSLGQAVTEAFF.

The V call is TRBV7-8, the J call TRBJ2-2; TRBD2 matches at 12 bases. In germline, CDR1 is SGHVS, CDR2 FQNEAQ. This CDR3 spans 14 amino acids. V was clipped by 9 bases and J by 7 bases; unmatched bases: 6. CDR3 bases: TGTGCCAGTCGACTAGCGGGAGCGGGCGGGGAGCTGTTTTTT. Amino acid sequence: CASRLAGAGGELFF. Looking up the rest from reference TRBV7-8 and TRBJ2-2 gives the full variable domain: GAGVSQSPRYKVAKRGQDVALRCDPISGHVSLFWYQQALGQGPEFLTYFQNEAQLDKSGLPSDRFFAERPEGSVSTLKIQRTQQEDSAVYLCASRLAGAGGELFFGEGSRLTVL.

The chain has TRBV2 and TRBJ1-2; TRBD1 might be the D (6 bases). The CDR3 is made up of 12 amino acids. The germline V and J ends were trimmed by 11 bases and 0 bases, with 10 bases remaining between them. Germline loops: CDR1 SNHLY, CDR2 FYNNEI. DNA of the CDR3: TGTGCCGGGGGCAGGGCTAACTATGGCTACACCTTC. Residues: CAGGRANYGYTF.

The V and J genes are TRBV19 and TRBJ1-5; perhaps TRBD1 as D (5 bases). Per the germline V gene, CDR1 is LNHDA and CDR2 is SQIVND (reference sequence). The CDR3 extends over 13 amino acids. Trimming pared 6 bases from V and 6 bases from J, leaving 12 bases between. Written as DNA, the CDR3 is TGTGCCAGTAGGGGGGGGGACGGTCAGCCCCAGCATTTT. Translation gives CASRGGDGQPQHF.

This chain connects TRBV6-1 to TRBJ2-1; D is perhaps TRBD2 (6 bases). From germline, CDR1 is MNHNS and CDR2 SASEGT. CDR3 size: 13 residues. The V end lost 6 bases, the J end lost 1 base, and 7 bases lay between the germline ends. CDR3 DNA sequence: TGTGCCAGCAGGGAGGGGTCCTACAATGAGCAGTTCTTC. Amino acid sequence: CASREGSYNEQFF.

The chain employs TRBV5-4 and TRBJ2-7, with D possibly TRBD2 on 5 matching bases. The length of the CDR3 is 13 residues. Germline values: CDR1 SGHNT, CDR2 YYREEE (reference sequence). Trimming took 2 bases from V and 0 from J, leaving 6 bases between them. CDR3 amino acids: CASSFRDSYEQYF. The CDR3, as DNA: TGTGCCAGCAGCTTCCGGGACTCCTACGAGCAGTACTTC.